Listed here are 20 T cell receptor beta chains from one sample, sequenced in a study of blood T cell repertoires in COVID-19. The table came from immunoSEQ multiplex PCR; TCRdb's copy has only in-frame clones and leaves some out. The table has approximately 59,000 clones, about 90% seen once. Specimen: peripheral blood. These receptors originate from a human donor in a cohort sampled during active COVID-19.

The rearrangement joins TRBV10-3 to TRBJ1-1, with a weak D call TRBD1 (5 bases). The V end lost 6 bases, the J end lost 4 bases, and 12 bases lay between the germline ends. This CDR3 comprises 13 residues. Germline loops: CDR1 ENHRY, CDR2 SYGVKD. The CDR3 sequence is CAIRKDSPTEAFF. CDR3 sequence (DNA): TGTGCCATCAGAAAAGACAGCCCCACTGAAGCTTTCTTT.

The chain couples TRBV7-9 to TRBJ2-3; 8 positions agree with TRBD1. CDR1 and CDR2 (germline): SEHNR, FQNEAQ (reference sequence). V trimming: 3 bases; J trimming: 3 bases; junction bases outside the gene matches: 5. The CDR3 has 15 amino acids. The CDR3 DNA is TGTGCCAGCAGCTTGGCAGGGGGCCAGACAGATACGCAGTATTTT. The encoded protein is CASSLAGGQTDTQYF. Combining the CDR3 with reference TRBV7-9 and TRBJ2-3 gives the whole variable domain DTGVSQNPRHKITKRGQNVTFRCDPISEHNRLYWYRQTLGQGPEFLTYFQNEAQLEKSRLLSDRFSAERPKGSFSTLEIQRTEQGDSAMYLCASSLAGGQTDTQYFGPGTRLTVL.

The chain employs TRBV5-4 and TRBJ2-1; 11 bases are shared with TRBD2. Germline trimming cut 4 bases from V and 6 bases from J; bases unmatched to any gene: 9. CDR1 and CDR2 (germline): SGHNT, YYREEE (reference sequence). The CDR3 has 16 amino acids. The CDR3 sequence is CASSVFLAGGGNEQFF. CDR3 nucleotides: TGTGCCAGCAGCGTCTTCCTAGCGGGGGGAGGCAATGAGCAGTTCTTC.

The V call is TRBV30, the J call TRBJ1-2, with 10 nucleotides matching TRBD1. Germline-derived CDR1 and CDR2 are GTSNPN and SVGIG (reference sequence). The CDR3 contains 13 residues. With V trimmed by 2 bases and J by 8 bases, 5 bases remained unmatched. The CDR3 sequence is CAWSRGTGDGYTF. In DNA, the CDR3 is TGTGCCTGGAGTAGGGGGACAGGGGACGGCTACACCTTC.

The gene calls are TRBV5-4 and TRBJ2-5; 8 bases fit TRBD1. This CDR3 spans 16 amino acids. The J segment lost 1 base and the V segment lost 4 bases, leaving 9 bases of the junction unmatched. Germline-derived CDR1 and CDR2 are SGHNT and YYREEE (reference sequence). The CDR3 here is CASSDARRGPQETQYF. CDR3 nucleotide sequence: TGTGCCAGCAGCGACGCCCGCAGGGGGCCCCAAGAGACCCAGTACTTC. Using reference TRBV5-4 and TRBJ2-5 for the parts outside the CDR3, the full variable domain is ETGVTQSPTHLIKTRGQQVTLRCSSQSGHNTVSWYQQALGQGPQFIFQYYREEENGRGNFPPRFSGLQFPNYSSELNVNALELDDSALYLCASSDARRGPQETQYFGPGTRLLVL.

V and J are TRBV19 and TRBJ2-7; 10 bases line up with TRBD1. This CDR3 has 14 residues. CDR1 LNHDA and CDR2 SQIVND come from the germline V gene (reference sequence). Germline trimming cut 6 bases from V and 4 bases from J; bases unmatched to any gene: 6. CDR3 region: CASSVDRGLYEQYF. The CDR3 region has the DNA TGTGCCAGTAGCGTAGACAGGGGGCTATACGAGCAGTACTTC.

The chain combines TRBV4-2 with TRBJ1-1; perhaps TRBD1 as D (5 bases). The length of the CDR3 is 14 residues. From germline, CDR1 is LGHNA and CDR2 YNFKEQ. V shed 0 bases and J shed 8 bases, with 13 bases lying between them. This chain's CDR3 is CASSQDIKGLEAFF. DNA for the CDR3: TGTGCCAGCAGCCAAGACATTAAGGGACTAGAAGCTTTCTTT.

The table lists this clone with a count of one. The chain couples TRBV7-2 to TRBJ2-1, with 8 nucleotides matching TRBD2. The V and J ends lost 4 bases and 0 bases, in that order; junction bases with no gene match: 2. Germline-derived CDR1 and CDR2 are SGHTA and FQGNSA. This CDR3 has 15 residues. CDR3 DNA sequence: TGTGCCAGCAGCTCGGGACTAGGCTCCTACAATGAGCAGTTCTTC. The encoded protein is CASSSGLGSYNEQFF.

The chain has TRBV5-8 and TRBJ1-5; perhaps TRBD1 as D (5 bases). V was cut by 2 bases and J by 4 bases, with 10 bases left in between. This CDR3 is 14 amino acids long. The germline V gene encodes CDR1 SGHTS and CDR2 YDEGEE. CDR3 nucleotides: TGTGCCAGCAGCTTTGCCGGGGGGAATCAGCCCCAGCATTTT. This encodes CASSFAGGNQPQHF.

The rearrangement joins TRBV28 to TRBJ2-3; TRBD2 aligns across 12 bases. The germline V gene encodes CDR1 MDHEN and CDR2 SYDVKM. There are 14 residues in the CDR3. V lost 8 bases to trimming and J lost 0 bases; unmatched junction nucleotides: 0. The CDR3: CASGLAGSTDTQYF. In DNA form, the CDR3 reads TGTGCCAGCGGACTAGCGGGGAGCACAGATACGCAGTATTTT. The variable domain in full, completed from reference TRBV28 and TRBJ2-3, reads DVKVTQSSRYLVKRTGEKVFLECVQDMDHENMFWYRQDPGLGLRLIYFSYDVKMKEKGDIPEGYSVSREKKERFSLILESASTNQTSMYLCASGLAGSTDTQYFGPGTRLTVL.

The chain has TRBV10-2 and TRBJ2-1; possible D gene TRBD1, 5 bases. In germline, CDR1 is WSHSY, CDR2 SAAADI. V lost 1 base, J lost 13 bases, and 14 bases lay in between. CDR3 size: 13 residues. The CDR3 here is CASSEFRAASQFF. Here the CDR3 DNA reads TGCGCCAGCAGTGAGTTCAGGGCCGCTTCCCAGTTCTTC.

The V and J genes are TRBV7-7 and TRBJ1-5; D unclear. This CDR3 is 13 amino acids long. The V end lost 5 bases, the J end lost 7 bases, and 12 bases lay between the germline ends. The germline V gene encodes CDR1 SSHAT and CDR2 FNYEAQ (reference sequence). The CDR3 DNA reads TGTGCCAGCAGCAATAGTCCAGGACAGCCCCAGCATTTT. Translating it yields CASSNSPGQPQHF.

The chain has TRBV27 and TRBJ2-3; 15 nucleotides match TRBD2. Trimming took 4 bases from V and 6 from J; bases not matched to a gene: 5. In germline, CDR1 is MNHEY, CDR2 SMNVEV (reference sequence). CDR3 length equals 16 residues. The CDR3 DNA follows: TGTGCCAGCAGTTCAGGGACTAGCGGGGGGATCGATACGCAGTATTTT. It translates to CASSSGTSGGIDTQYF.

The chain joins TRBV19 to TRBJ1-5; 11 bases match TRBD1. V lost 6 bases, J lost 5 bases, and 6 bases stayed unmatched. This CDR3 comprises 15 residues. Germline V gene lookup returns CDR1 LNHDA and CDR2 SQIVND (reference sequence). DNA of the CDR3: TGTGCCAGTAGGGGGACAGGGGGTGTGTATCAGCCCCAGCATTTT. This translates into CASRGTGGVYQPQHF. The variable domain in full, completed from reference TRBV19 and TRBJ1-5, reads DGGITQSPKYLFRKEGQNVTLSCEQNLNHDAMYWYRQDPGQGLRLIYYSQIVNDFQKGDIAEGYSVSREKKESFPLTVTSAQKNPTAFYLCASRGTGGVYQPQHFGDGTRLSIL.

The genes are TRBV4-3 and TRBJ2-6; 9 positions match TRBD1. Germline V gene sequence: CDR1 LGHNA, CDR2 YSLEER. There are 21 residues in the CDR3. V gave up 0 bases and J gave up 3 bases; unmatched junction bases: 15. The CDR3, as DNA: TGCGCCAGCAGCCAAGAGGGGGTTTACAGGGGGCGCTTAATTGGGGCCAACGTCCTGACTTTC. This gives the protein CASSQEGVYRGRLIGANVLTF.

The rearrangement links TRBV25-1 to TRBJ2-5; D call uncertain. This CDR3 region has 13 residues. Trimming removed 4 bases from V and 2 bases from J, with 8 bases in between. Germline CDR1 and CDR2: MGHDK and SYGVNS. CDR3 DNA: TGTGCCAGCAGTGGAGCAGGACAAGAGACCCAGTACTTC. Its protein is CASSGAGQETQYF.

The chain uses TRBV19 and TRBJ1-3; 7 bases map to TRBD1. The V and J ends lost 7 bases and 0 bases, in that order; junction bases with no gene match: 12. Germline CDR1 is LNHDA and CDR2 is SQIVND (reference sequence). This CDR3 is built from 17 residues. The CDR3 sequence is CASISDQDRSSGNTIYF. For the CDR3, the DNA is TGTGCCAGTATAAGTGACCAGGACAGGAGCTCTGGAAACACCATATATTTT. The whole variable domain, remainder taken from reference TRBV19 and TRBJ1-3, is DGGITQSPKYLFRKEGQNVTLSCEQNLNHDAMYWYRQDPGQGLRLIYYSQIVNDFQKGDIAEGYSVSREKKESFPLTVTSAQKNPTAFYLCASISDQDRSSGNTIYFGEGSWLTVV.

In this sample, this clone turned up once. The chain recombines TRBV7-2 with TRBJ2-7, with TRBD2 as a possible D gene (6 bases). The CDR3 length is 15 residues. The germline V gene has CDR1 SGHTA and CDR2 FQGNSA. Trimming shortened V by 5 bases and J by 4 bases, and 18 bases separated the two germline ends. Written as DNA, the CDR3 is TGTGCCAGCAGCATTACGACATTTCGGGGGTACGAGCAGTACTTC. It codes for CASSITTFRGYEQYF.

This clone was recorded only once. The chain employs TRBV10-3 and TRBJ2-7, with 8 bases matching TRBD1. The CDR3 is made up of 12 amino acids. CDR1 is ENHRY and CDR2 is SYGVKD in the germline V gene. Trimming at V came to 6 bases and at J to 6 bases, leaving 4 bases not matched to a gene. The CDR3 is CAIRDRVAEQYF. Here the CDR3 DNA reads TGTGCCATCAGGGACAGGGTTGCCGAGCAGTACTTC.

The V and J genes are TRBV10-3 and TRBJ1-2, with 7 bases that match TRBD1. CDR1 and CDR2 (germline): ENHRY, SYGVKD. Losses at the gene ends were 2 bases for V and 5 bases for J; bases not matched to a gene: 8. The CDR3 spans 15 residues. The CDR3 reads CAISETGAGAYGYTF. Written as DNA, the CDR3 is TGTGCCATCAGTGAGACAGGGGCGGGCGCATATGGCTACACCTTC.